This entry lists 12 T cell receptor beta chains sequenced from one sample in a study of blood T cell repertoires in COVID-19 (dated by TCRdb to the early 2020s). Library creation used the immunoSEQ multiplex PCR assay. TCRdb took this table from immuneACCESS and kept in-frame rearrangements with V and J called. Such tables lack part of the clones; where checked against another copy, unresolved V genes explain under half of the gap, and the rest is unexplained. Within this sample are about 130,000 clones, with 86% of them counted one time only. Approximately 2.2% of the sample comes from the top ten. Specimen: PBMCs or T cells enriched from blood (not recorded which). These receptors were obtained from a woman between 50 and 59 years old who had recovered from COVID-19.

This sequence joins TRBV6-2 or TRBV6-3 and TRBJ1-1; D not certain. Germline CDR1 MNHEY, CDR2 SVGEGT. With 2 bases removed from V and 4 bases from J, the gap between germline ends came to 8 bases. The CDR3 extends over 13 amino acids. Here the CDR3 reads CASSYLRITEAFF. In nucleotides, the CDR3 is TGTGCCAGCAGTTACCTGAGGATCACTGAAGCTTTCTTT.

This rearrangement joins TRBV6-5 to TRBJ1-2; D may be TRBD1 (6 bases). The CDR3 is 13 residues long. V lost 8 bases, J lost 6 bases, and 16 bases lay in between. Germline V CDR1 and CDR2: MNHEY, SVGAGI. For the CDR3, the DNA is TGTGCCAGCCTACTTCCGGACAGTCATGGCTACACCTTC. As protein: CASLLPDSHGYTF.

The V and J genes are TRBV5-6 and TRBJ1-1; 7 nucleotides agree with TRBD1. The trim removed 1 base at V and 5 bases at J, leaving 2 bases unmatched. From germline, CDR1 is SGHDT and CDR2 YYEEEE. CDR3 length: 13 amino acids. The CDR3 DNA sequence: TGTGCCAGCAGCTTGAGACAGGGAACTGAAGCTTTCTTT. It codes for CASSLRQGTEAFF.

The chain employs TRBV5-4 and TRBJ1-6, with D tentatively TRBD1 (6 bases). V shed 10 bases and J shed 8 bases, with 19 bases lying between them. From germline, CDR1 is SGHNT and CDR2 YYREEE (reference sequence). There are 14 residues in the CDR3. The CDR3 DNA follows: TGTGCCGAAGGGACACCCCTCGTGGATTCACCCCTCCACTTT. Translating it yields CAEGTPLVDSPLHF.

The chain has TRBV19 and TRBJ1-2; D is perhaps TRBD1 (6 bases). The CDR3 runs to 15 residues. Per the germline V gene, CDR1 is LNHDA and CDR2 is SQIVND (reference sequence). Between the trimmed V and J ends, which lost 6 bases and 1 base, there was a span of 15 bases. The CDR3 loop is CASRMTGKINYGYTF. DNA of the CDR3: TGTGCCAGTAGGATGACAGGCAAAATTAACTATGGCTACACCTTC.

The genes are TRBV2 and TRBJ2-5; TRBD2 aligns across 7 bases. The CDR3 contains 13 residues. Germline values: CDR1 SNHLY, CDR2 FYNNEI. The trim removed 8 bases at V and 5 bases at J, leaving 8 bases unmatched. The CDR3 here is CASVPGGLETQYF. DNA for the CDR3: TGTGCCAGCGTTCCGGGGGGTTTGGAGACCCAGTACTTC.

V usage is TRBV5-1 and J usage is TRBJ1-1; no clear D. Trimming took off 6 bases at V and 2 bases at J, with 14 bases between the two ends. Germline-derived CDR1 and CDR2 are SGHRS and YFSETQ. CDR3 length: 14 residues. The CDR3 loop reads CASTPGRGNTEAFF. CDR3 in DNA: TGCGCCAGCACCCCCGGGCGGGGAAACACTGAAGCTTTCTTT.

Points on this clone: The sample contains more than one DNA sequence encoding this CDR3. V gene TRBV9 combines with J gene TRBJ2-2, with 9 bases aligning to TRBD1. CDR1 and CDR2 from the germline V gene are SGDLS and YYNGEE. CDR3 size: 16 residues. Unmatched junction bases numbered 4, after V lost 4 bases and J lost 0 bases. The CDR3 here is CASSSRDRANTGELFF. DNA for the CDR3: TGTGCCAGCAGCTCCCGGGACAGGGCGAACACCGGGGAGCTGTTTTTT. Supplemented by reference TRBV9 and TRBJ2-2, the full variable domain reads DSGVTQTPKHLITATGQRVTLRCSPRSGDLSVYWYQQSLDQGLQFLIQYYNGEERAKGNILERFSAQQFPDLHSELNLSSLELGDSALYFCASSSRDRANTGELFFGEGSRLTVL.

The sample holds one count of this clone. This rearrangement joins TRBV7-2 to TRBJ1-6, with 7 bases fitting TRBD1. The ends lost 3 bases at V and 10 bases at J; junction bases unmatched: 9. This CDR3 is built from 15 residues. The germline V gene has CDR1 SGHTA and CDR2 FQGNSA. CDR3 region: CASSFQGRGRSPLHF. CDR3 DNA sequence: TGTGCCAGCAGCTTTCAAGGCAGGGGGAGATCACCCCTCCACTTT.

The chain links TRBV27 to TRBJ2-3, with D uncertain. Germline values: CDR1 MNHEY, CDR2 SMNVEV (reference sequence). The V end lost 5 bases, the J end lost 0 bases, and 15 bases lay between the germline ends. The CDR3 consists of 16 residues. The DNA for the CDR3 is TGTGCCAGCAGTCCAAGGAGAACCGGAAGCACAGATACGCAGTATTTT. This codes for CASSPRRTGSTDTQYF.

CDR3 DNA sequence: TGTGCCAGCAGCTTAATGGACAGACACACTGAAGCTTTCTTT. Protein: CASSLMDRHTEAFF. This chain links TRBV7-8 with TRBJ1-1; tentative D call: TRBD1 (6 bases). Germline V gene lookup returns CDR1 SGHVS and CDR2 FQNEAQ. Between the trimmed V and J ends, which lost 2 bases and 3 bases, there was a span of 10 bases. The CDR3 is made up of 14 amino acids.

The rearrangement joins TRBV5-3 to TRBJ2-1; maybe TRBD1 (6 bases). TRBV5-3 is recorded as an ORF, its role being uncertain. The V and J ends lost 3 bases and 0 bases respectively, with 19 bases between them. The length of the CDR3 is 18 residues. The CDR3 region is CARSSATTGTSSYNEQFF. The CDR3 DNA reads TGTGCCAGAAGCTCAGCCACTACAGGGACAAGCTCCTACAATGAGCAGTTCTTC.